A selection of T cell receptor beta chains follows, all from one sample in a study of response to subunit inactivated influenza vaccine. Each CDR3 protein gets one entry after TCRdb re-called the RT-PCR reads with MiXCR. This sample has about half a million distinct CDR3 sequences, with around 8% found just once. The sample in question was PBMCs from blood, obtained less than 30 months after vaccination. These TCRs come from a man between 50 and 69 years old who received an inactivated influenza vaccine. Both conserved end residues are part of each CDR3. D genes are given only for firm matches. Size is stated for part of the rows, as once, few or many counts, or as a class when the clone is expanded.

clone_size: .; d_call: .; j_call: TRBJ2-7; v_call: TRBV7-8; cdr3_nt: TGTGCCAGCAGCTTCCTGATTCCGGGGTCAATCCACGAGCAGTACTTC; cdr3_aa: CASSFLIPGSIHEQYF
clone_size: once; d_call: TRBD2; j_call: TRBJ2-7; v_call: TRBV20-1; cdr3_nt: TGCAGTGCTAGCAGACTAGCGGGACTCAACTCCTACGAGCAGTACTTC; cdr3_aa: CSASRLAGLNSYEQYF
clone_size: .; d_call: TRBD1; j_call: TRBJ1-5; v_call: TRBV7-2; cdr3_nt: TGTGCCAGCAGCACTAGGACAGGGATCAATCAGCCCCAGCATTTT; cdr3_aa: CASSTRTGINQPQHF
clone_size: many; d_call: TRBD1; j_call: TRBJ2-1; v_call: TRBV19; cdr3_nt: TGTGCCAGTAGTATGACGGACAGGTGGAATGAGCAGTTCTTC; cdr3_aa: CASSMTDRWNEQFF
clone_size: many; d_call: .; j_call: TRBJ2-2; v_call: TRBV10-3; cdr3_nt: TGTGCCATCAGGGGGATCGGGGAGCTGTTTTTT; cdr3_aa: CAIRGIGELFF
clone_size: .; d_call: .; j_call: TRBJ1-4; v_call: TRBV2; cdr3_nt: TGTGCCAGCAGATTGGGAGGGGGGGCAACTAATGAAAAACTGTTTTTT; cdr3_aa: CASRLGGGATNEKLFF
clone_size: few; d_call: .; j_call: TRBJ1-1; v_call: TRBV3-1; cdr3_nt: TGTGCCAGCAGCCAAGATGCTTTTGTCTCCGGGGGTGAAGCTTTCTTT; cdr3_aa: CASSQDAFVSGGEAFF
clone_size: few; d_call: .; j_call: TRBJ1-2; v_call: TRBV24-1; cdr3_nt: TGTGCCACCAGTGACACCTTAGGGGGAGACTATGGCTACACCTTC; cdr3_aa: CATSDTLGGDYGYTF
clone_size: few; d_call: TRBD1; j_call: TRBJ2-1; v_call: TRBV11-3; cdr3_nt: TGTGCCAGCAGCTTCACAGGGGGTGAGCAGTTCTTC; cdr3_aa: CASSFTGGEQFF
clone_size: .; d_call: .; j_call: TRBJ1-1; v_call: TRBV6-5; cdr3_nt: TGTGCCAGCAGTTACTCGTGGGCGAACACTGAAGCTTTCTTT; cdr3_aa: CASSYSWANTEAFF
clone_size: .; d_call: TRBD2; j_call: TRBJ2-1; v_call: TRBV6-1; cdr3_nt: TGTGCCAGCAGTCCGACTAGCGGGAGTAACAATGAGCAGTTCTTC; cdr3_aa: CASSPTSGSNNEQFF
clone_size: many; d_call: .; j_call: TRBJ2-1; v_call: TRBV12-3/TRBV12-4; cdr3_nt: TGTGCCAGCAGACAGGGTGCCTACAATGAGCAGTTCTTC; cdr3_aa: CASRQGAYNEQFF
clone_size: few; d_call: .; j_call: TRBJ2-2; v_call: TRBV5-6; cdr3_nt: TGTGCCAGCAGCTTGGCAGATCCGAACACCGGGGAGCTGTTTTTT; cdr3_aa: CASSLADPNTGELFF
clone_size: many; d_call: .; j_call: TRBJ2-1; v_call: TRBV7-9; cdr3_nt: TGTGCCAGCAGCCCTCGCCCTTGGGGGGGCTCAAATGAGCAGTTCTTC; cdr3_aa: CASSPRPWGGSNEQFF
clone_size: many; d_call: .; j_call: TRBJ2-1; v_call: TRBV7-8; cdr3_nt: TGTGCCAGCACCGAACTTGGGGTTTCCTACAATGAGCAGTTCTTC; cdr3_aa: CASTELGVSYNEQFF
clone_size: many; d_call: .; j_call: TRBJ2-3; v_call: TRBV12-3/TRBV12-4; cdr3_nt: TGTGCCAGCAGCAGTAAGAGGGTCACAGATACGCAGTATTTT; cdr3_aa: CASSSKRVTDTQYF
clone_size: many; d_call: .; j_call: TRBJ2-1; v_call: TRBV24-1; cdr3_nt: TGTGCCACCAGTGAGGTCGGGTCCGGAGGGAATGAGCAGTTCTTC; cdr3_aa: CATSEVGSGGNEQFF
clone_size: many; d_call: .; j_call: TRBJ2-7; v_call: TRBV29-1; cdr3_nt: TGCAGCGTTGAAGTGCCTAGCTTCTACGAGCAGTACTTC; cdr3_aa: CSVEVPSFYEQYF
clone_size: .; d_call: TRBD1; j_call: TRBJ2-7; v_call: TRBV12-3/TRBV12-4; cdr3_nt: TGTGCCAGCAGCTCCCCCGGGACAGGGATTAACGAGCAGTACTTC; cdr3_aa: CASSSPGTGINEQYF
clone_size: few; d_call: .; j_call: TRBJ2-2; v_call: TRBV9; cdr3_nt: TGTGCCAGCAGCGCCGCCACCACCGGGGAGCTGTTTTTT; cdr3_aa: CASSAATTGELFF
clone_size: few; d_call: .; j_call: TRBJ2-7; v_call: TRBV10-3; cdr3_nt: TGTGCCATTTCGACAGGAAGCTCCTACGAGCAGTACTTC; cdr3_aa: CAISTGSSYEQYF